A single sample gave rise to the 19 T cell receptor beta chains below, sequenced in a study of T cell changes during pregnancy in multiple sclerosis. Data came from immunoSEQ multiplex PCR; TCRdb stores just in-frame clones and leaves some out. The sample consists of about 57,000 clones, around 90% of them appearing once. The specimen was peripheral blood, collected after pregnancy. These receptors all come from a female donor in good health, enrolled as a control in a pregnancy study.

The count of this clone is one. The rearrangement joins TRBV27 to TRBJ2-7, with TRBD2 identical over 7 bases. V dropped 5 bases and J dropped 0; count of bases not matched to a gene: 7. This CDR3 region has 15 residues. Germline-derived CDR1 and CDR2 are MNHEY and SMNVEV (reference sequence). The CDR3 bases are TGTGCCAGCAGTCCGAAGACTAGCTACTCCTACGAGCAGTACTTC. Amino acid sequence: CASSPKTSYSYEQYF.

The chain is built from TRBV7-8 and TRBJ1-3; the match to TRBD1 covers 9 bases. The length of the CDR3 is 14 residues. CDR1 and CDR2 from the germline V gene are SGHVS and FQNEAQ. The V gene end was trimmed by 4 bases and the J gene end by 8 bases; junction bases not matched to a gene: 6. CDR3 loop: CASSSDRGPDTIYF. The CDR3 bases are TGTGCCAGCAGCTCGGACAGGGGCCCCGACACCATATATTTT.

The chain carries TRBV27 and TRBJ2-3; TRBD1 agrees at 10 bases. V shed 10 bases, J shed 4 bases, and the junction held 5 bases outside the gene matches. Germline values: CDR1 MNHEY, CDR2 SMNVEV (reference sequence). The CDR3 is made up of 13 amino acids. The CDR3 here is CATSGQGSDTQYF. CDR3 bases: TGTGCCACCTCGGGACAGGGGTCAGATACGCAGTATTTT.

The chain employs TRBV11-1 and TRBJ1-1; TRBD1 is a possible D gene (6 bases). The germline V gene encodes CDR1 SGHAT and CDR2 FQDESV (reference sequence). This CDR3 is 13 amino acids long. Trimming removed 1 base from V and 5 bases from J, with 8 bases in between. Here the CDR3 DNA reads TGTGCCAGCAGCTTAGTCAGGGGAACTGAAGCTTTCTTT. Protein sequence: CASSLVRGTEAFF.

The V call is TRBV28, the J call TRBJ1-3; no clear D. CDR1 is MDHEN and CDR2 is SYDVKM in the germline V gene. Trimming took 4 bases from V and 0 from J, leaving 10 bases between them. The CDR3 is made up of 15 amino acids. CDR3 region: CASSWSSRSGNTIYF. CDR3 nucleotides: TGTGCCAGCAGTTGGAGCTCCCGCTCTGGAAACACCATATATTTT.

The V gene is TRBV27, the J gene TRBJ2-3; D might be TRBD1 (6 bases). CDR1 MNHEY and CDR2 SMNVEV come from the germline V gene (reference sequence). Trimming stripped 5 bases from V and 4 bases from J, with 22 bases between. The CDR3 covers 17 residues. The CDR3 nucleotides are TGTGCCAGCAGTAAAGGGTTGGGGGCGATCTCCCCAGATACGCAGTATTTT. Residues: CASSKGLGAISPDTQYF.

V is TRBV25-1 and J is TRBJ1-2; TRBD1 is a possible D gene (6 bases). Germline loops: CDR1 MGHDK, CDR2 SYGVNS. The V gene lost 3 bases and the J gene lost 5 bases, with 13 bases spanning the gap. There are 14 residues in the CDR3. The CDR3 region has the DNA TGTGCCAGCAGTGACGTAGGGGGTCCTTATGGCTACACCTTC. It translates to CASSDVGGPYGYTF.

The chain carries TRBV5-1 and TRBJ2-3, with D possibly matching TRBD2 (5 bases). The CDR3 has 16 amino acids. Germline lookup yields CDR1 SGHRS and CDR2 YFSETQ. V was cut by 3 bases and J by 5 bases, with 19 bases left in between. The CDR3 spells CASSSFSTGVEDTQYF. CDR3 sequence (DNA): TGCGCCAGCAGCTCCTTCTCAACCGGGGTCGAAGATACGCAGTATTTT.

The chain uses TRBV6-6 and TRBJ2-7; D perhaps matches TRBD2 (6 bases). Trimming left V 4 bases short and J 3 bases short, with 10 bases between. In germline, CDR1 is MNHNY, CDR2 SVGAGI (reference sequence). The CDR3 is 13 amino acids. The CDR3 DNA reads TGTGCCAGCAGTTCCTTCGGGGGCTACGAGCAGTACTTC. It specifies CASSSFGGYEQYF.

V and J are TRBV5-5 and TRBJ1-5; D is unresolved. V shed 4 bases and J shed 11 bases, with 22 bases lying between them. This CDR3 is built from 15 residues. Per the germline V gene, CDR1 is SGHKS and CDR2 is YYEKEE (reference sequence). DNA of the CDR3: TGTGCCAGCAGCCCGTCCAGAGGGCGTCTCGGAGCCCAGCATTTT. It is translated as CASSPSRGRLGAQHF.

The rearrangement uses TRBV18 and TRBJ2-4; no reliable D call. Germline CDR1 is KGHSH and CDR2 is LQKENI. The germline V and J ends were trimmed by 0 bases and 0 bases, with 12 bases remaining between them. The CDR3 has 17 amino acids. The CDR3 spells CASSPPNSFLAKNIQYF. The CDR3, as DNA: TGTGCCAGCTCACCACCGAACAGCTTTTTAGCCAAAAACATTCAGTACTTC.

V and J are TRBV19 and TRBJ1-1; a weak D match, TRBD1 (6 bases). Germline CDR1 is LNHDA and CDR2 is SQIVND (reference sequence). This CDR3 is built from 17 residues. V dropped 3 bases and J dropped 1 base, with 18 bases sitting between them. CDR3 amino acids: CASSIGTSTVPNTEAFF. CDR3 DNA sequence: TGTGCCAGTAGTATCGGGACATCTACCGTACCGAACACTGAAGCTTTCTTT. Full variable domain (rest looked up from reference TRBV19 and TRBJ1-1): DGGITQSPKYLFRKEGQNVTLSCEQNLNHDAMYWYRQDPGQGLRLIYYSQIVNDFQKGDIAEGYSVSREKKESFPLTVTSAQKNPTAFYLCASSIGTSTVPNTEAFFGQGTRLTVV.

This chain uses TRBV19 with TRBJ2-7, with TRBD2 as a possible D gene (6 bases). Trimming shortened V by 8 bases and J by 2 bases, and 16 bases separated the two germline ends. The CDR3 length is 14 residues. CDR1 is LNHDA and CDR2 is SQIVND in the germline V gene (reference sequence). DNA of the CDR3: TGTGCCAGTCCCGTAGCGGTCCGGGCCTACGAGCAGTACTTC. Its protein is CASPVAVRAYEQYF.

This chain joins TRBV6-1 and TRBJ2-7; D is possibly TRBD2 (6 bases). This CDR3 comprises 14 residues. V lost 8 bases and J 0 bases, leaving 14 bases between the germline ends. CDR1 is MNHNS and CDR2 is SASEGT in the germline V gene. The CDR3 loop reads CASVGTGVSYEQYF. CDR3 bases: TGTGCCAGCGTTGGGACGGGGGTCTCCTACGAGCAGTACTTC.

The chain couples TRBV5-1 to TRBJ2-6; maybe TRBD2 (6 bases). In germline, CDR1 is SGHRS, CDR2 YFSETQ. The CDR3 runs 11 residues. Trimming stripped 2 bases from V and 19 bases from J, with 13 bases between. CDR3 residues: CASSFGSGFTF. The CDR3 nucleotides are TGCGCCAGCAGCTTTGGTAGCGGCTTCACTTTC.

The chain couples TRBV30 to TRBJ2-7, with 7 bases that match TRBD2. This CDR3 spans 14 amino acids. J lost 0 bases, V lost 4 bases, and 6 bases had no gene match. CDR1 GTSNPN and CDR2 SVGIG come from the germline V gene (reference sequence). The CDR3 region is CAWNTSAYSYEQYF. Here the CDR3 DNA reads TGTGCCTGGAATACTAGCGCCTACTCCTACGAGCAGTACTTC.

This clone was recorded only once. V usage is TRBV6-1 and J usage is TRBJ2-1, with 11 bases lining up with TRBD2. The ends lost 10 bases at V and 8 bases at J; junction bases unmatched: 7. The CDR3 contains 13 residues. Per the germline V gene, CDR1 is MNHNS and CDR2 is SASEGT. The CDR3 DNA reads as TGTGCCACTACTAGCGGGAGTAGGGATGAGCAGTTCTTC. Translation: CATTSGSRDEQFF.

The chain is built from TRBV4-3 and TRBJ2-7, with 10 bases matching TRBD1. V shed 0 bases and J 7 bases; nucleotides not matched to a gene: 6. The CDR3 is made up of 15 amino acids. Germline assignment: CDR1 LGHNA and CDR2 YSLEER. CDR3 in amino acids: CASSQEAGQGREQYF. The CDR3 DNA sequence: TGCGCCAGCAGCCAAGAAGCGGGACAGGGGAGGGAGCAGTACTTC.

V is TRBV25-1 and J is TRBJ1-2; TRBD1 agrees at 7 bases. This CDR3 is 12 amino acids long. V gave up 5 bases and J gave up 7 bases; unmatched junction bases: 4. Germline CDR1 is MGHDK and CDR2 is SYGVNS. This chain's CDR3 is CASSTGAGGYTF. The CDR3 coding sequence is TGTGCCAGCAGTACAGGGGCCGGTGGCTACACCTTC.